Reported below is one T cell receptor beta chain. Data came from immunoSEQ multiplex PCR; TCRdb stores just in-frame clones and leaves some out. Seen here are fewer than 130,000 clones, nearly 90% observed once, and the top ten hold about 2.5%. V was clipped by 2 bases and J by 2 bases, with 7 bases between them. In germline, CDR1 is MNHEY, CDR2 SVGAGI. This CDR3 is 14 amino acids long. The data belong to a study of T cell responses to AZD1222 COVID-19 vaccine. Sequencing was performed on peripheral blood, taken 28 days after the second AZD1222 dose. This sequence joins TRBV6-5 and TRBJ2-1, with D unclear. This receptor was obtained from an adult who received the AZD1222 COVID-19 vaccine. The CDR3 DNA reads TGTGCCAGCAGTTACAAAGAACCCTACAATGAGCAGTTCTTC. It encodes CASSYKEPYNEQFF.